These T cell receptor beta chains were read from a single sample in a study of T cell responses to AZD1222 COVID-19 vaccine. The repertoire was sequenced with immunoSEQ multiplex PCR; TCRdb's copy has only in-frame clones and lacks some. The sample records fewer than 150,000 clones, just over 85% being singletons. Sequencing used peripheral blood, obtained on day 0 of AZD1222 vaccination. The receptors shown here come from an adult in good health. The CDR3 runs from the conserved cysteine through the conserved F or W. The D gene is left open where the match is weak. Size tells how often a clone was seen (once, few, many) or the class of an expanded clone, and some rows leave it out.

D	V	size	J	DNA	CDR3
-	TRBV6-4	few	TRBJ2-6	TGTGCCAGCAGGGACAGCTCTGGGGCCAACGTCCTGACTTTC	CASRDSSGANVLTF
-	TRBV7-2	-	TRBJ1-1	TGTGCCAGCAGCTTAGGCAGCCCCACGAACACTGAAGCTTTCTTT	CASSLGSPTNTEAFF
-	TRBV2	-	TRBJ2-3	TGTGCCAGCAGATCTGGACAGAGCACAGATACGCAGTATTTT	CASRSGQSTDTQYF
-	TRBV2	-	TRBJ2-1	TGTGCCAGCAGTGATCTGTATGAGCAGTTCTTC	CASSDLYEQFF
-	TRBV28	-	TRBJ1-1	TGTGCCAGCAGCCGTCCGGGGAGCACTGAAGCTTTCTTT	CASSRPGSTEAFF
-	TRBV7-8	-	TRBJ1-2	TGTGCCAGCAGCCCCGGGGATTCTAACTATGGCTACACCTTC	CASSPGDSNYGYTF
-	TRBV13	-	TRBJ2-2	TGTGCCAGCAGCTTAGGCGACTACACCGGGGAGCTGTTTTTT	CASSLGDYTGELFF
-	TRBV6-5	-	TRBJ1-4	TGTGCCAGCAGTTTCACTAACCAGGAAAAACTGTTTTTT	CASSFTNQEKLFF
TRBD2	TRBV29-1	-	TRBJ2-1	TGCAGCGTGGAACCGACTAGCGGGAGTTCAGATGAGCAGTTCTTC	CSVEPTSGSSDEQFF
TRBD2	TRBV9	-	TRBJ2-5	TGTGCCAGCAGCGACAGCGGGAGGCCCCAAGAGACCCAGTACTTC	CASSDSGRPQETQYF
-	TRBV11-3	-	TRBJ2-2	TGTGCCAGCTCCTGGGGAGGGGGAAACACCGGGGAGCTGTTTTTT	CASSWGGGNTGELFF
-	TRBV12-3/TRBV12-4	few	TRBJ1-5	TGTGCCAGCAGTTCGGAGGAGCCCCAGCATTTT	CASSSEEPQHF
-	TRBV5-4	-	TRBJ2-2	TGTGCCAGCAGCCTCAGACTGACCGGGGAGCTGTTTTTT	CASSLRLTGELFF
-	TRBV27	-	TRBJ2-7	TGTGCCAGCAGTTACCCAGCCGGCGAGCAGTACTTC	CASSYPAGEQYF
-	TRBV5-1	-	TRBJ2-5	TGCGCCAGCAGCTTGGGGCTAGCGTGGGTGGAGGAGACCCAGTACTTC	CASSLGLAWVEETQYF
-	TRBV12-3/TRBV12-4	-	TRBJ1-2	TGTGCCAGCAGCCCTACACAGCACTATGGCTACACCTTC	CASSPTQHYGYTF
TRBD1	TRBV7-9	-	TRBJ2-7	TGTGCCAGCAACGAAGGGACAGGGGGCTACGAGCAGTACTTC	CASNEGTGGYEQYF
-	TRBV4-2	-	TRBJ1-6	TGTGCCAGCCGCGGAGAGGATTTCCTCAATTCACCCCTCCACTTT	CASRGEDFLNSPLHF
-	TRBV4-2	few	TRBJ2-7	TGTGCCAGCAGCCAAGAATTATCGGGATTCGCCTACGAGCAGTACTTC	CASSQELSGFAYEQYF
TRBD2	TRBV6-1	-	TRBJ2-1	TGTGCCAGCAGTGACGATGCGGGAGACGGCTACAATGAGCAGTTCTTC	CASSDDAGDGYNEQFF
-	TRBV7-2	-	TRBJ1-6	TGTGCCAGCAGCTTAGCGCCCCTTTTTGGAAATTCACCCCTCCACTTT	CASSLAPLFGNSPLHF
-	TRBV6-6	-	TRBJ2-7	TGTGCCAGCCCTCATGTCAGCGGAACCTACGAGCAGTACTTC	CASPHVSGTYEQYF
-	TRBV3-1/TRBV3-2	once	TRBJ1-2	TGTGCCAGCAGCCAAGATACGGGGGGAGGCTATGGCTACACCTTC	CASSQDTGGGYGYTF
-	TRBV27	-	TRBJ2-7	TGTGCCAGCAGTTTATCCCGCAGGGGCAGTAACGAGCAGTACTTC	CASSLSRRGSNEQYF
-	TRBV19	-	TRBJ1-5	TGTGCCACTCGGGACACCGACAATCAGCCCCAGCATTTT	CATRDTDNQPQHF
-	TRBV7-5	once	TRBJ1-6	TGTGTCAGAAGCTTAGGATTAAGGGAACCACCCCTCCACTTT	CVRSLGLREPPLHF
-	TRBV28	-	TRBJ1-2	TGTGCCAGCAGTTTGACAGGAATCGGCTACACCTTC	CASSLTGIGYTF
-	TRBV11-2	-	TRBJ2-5	TGTGCCAGCAGCCTCCTTGGGGAGGCCCAGTACTTC	CASSLLGEAQYF
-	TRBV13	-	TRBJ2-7	TGTGCCAGCAGCCTATTTCCGAGCGAGCAGTACTTC	CASSLFPSEQYF
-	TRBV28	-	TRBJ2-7	TGTGCCACCGGTTTGGTGGGTTCCGAGCAGTACTTC	CATGLVGSEQYF
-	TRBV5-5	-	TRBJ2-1	TGTGCCAGCAGCTTGGTAGAGACTAGTACCTATGAGCAGTTCTTC	CASSLVETSTYEQFF
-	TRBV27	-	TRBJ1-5	TGTGCCAGCGGCTTCACCTATCAGCCCCAGCATTTT	CASGFTYQPQHF
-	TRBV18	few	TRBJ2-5	TGTGCCAGCTCACCACAGGTCACAGAGACCCAGTACTTC	CASSPQVTETQYF
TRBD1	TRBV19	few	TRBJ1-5	TGTGCCAGTAGTCCAGGGACAGGAGTGTATAGCAATCAGCCCCAGCATTTT	CASSPGTGVYSNQPQHF
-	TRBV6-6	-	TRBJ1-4	TGTGCCAGCAGTAACCCCGAAAAACTGTTTTTT	CASSNPEKLFF
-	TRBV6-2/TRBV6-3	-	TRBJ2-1	TGTGCCAGCAGTTACGGGGTAGGTGAGCACCACTCCTACAATGAGCAGTTCTTC	CASSYGVGEHHSYNEQFF
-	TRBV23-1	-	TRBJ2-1	TGCGCCAGCAGTCCTAATTTAGTTTATGAGCAGTTCTTC	CASSPNLVYEQFF
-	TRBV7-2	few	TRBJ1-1	TGTGCCAGCAGCACCAGTCCGAACACTGAAGCTTTCTTT	CASSTSPNTEAFF
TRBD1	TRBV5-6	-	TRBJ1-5	TGTGCCAGCAGCTTGGACAGGGGGCGCGGCAATCAGCCCCAGCATTTT	CASSLDRGRGNQPQHF
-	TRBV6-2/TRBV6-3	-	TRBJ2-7	TGTGCCAGCAGTTATGACATGAGCTCCTACGAGCAGTACTTC	CASSYDMSSYEQYF
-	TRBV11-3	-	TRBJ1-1	TGTGCCAGCAGCTCCCGTACCAACACTGAAGCTTTCTTT	CASSSRTNTEAFF
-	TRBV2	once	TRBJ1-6	TGTGCCAGCGGGACACAGAATTCACCCCTCCACTTT	CASGTQNSPLHF
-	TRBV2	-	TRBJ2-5	TGTGCCAGCAGTGAAGAGACCCAGTACTTC	CASSEETQYF
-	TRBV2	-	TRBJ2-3	TGTGCCAGCAGTGGGGGATCAAGCACAGATACGCAGTATTTT	CASSGGSSTDTQYF
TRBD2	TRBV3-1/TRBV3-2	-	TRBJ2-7	TGTGCCAGCAGCCAAGCCCATCCGGGACTATCGTACGAGCAGTACTTC	CASSQAHPGLSYEQYF
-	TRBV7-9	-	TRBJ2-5	TGTGCCAGCAGCCAACGGGCACTAGCTGAACAAGAGACCCAGTACTTC	CASSQRALAEQETQYF
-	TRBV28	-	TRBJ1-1	TGTGCCAGCTTTAGTTTCGCGGAGAACACTGAAGCTTTCTTT	CASFSFAENTEAFF
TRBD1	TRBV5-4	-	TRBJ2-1	TGTGCCAGCAGCTTGGGAGGACAGGGCTACAATGAGCAGTTCTTC	CASSLGGQGYNEQFF
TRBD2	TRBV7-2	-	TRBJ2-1	TGTGCCAGCAGCTTATTCCCTAGCGGAAATTACAATGAGCAGTTCTTC	CASSLFPSGNYNEQFF
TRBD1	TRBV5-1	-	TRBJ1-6	TGCGCCAGCAGCTTATTGCAGGGTCAGGGGGATTCACCCCTCCACTTT	CASSLLQGQGDSPLHF
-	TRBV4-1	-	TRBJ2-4	TGCGCCAGCAGCCGAACCACTAGCAACATTCAGTACTTC	CASSRTTSNIQYF
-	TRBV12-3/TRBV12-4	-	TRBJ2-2	TGTGCCAGCAGGGAGGGCGGCACCGGGGAGCTGTTTTTT	CASREGGTGELFF
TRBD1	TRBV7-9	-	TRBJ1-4	TGTGCCAGCAAAAAACAGGGGGAAAAACTGTTTTTT	CASKKQGEKLFF
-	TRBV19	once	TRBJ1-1	TGTGCCAGTAGACCCCCAGGGATCGCTGAAGCTTTCTTT	CASRPPGIAEAFF
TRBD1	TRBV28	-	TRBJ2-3	TGTGCCAGCAGTCCACCCAGGGGGCCTGAGTATTTT	CASSPPRGPEYF